These 31 T cell receptor beta chains were all obtained from the same sample, sequenced in a study of cytomegalovirus exposure and HLA in healthy donors (TCRdb year 2017). Library preparation employed the immunoSEQ multiplex PCR assay. As stored in TCRdb, this immuneACCESS dataset retains in-frame rearrangements with V and J assigned. A fraction of the clones does not appear; measured against another copy, unresolved V genes explain less than half of the discrepancy, and the remainder lacks a known reason. The sample yields about 220,000 clones; about 90% were counted once. Clones ranked in the top ten supply 2.9% of the sample. What was sequenced was PBMCs. All receptors derive from a young woman in good health and CMV-seronegative.

This clone was seen only once. The rearrangement uses TRBV29-1 and TRBJ2-1; D is perhaps TRBD2 (5 bases). Germline CDR1 is SQVTM and CDR2 is ANQGSEA. V lost 2 bases and J lost 6, with 11 bases in between. The CDR3 contains 13 residues. CDR3 residues: CSVERERPNEQFF. CDR3 nucleotide sequence: TGCAGCGTTGAACGGGAACGTCCCAATGAGCAGTTCTTC.

The V and J genes are TRBV5-1 and TRBJ2-7; D call uncertain. The CDR3 extends over 15 amino acids. The V end lost 0 bases, the J end lost 3 bases, and 13 bases lay between the germline ends. Germline loops: CDR1 SGHRS, CDR2 YFSETQ. CDR3 loop: CASSLGQASLYEQYF. In nucleotides, the CDR3 is TGCGCCAGCAGCTTGGGGCAGGCCTCCCTCTACGAGCAGTACTTC.

This chain uses TRBV19 with TRBJ2-7; 8 bases map to TRBD1. In germline, CDR1 is LNHDA, CDR2 SQIVND (reference sequence). The CDR3 consists of 15 residues. V was pared by 1 base and J by 3 bases, with 5 bases of the junction left unmatched. The CDR3 bases are TGTGCCAGTAGTATAGGATCGGGACAGGTCTACGAGCAGTACTTC. Its translation: CASSIGSGQVYEQYF.

The CDR3 here is CASYLDTEAFF. The CDR3 DNA reads TGTGCCAGCTACTTGGACACTGAAGCTTTCTTT. The J gene is TRBJ1-1, the V gene TRBV7-2; no reliable D call. The germline CDR1 and CDR2 sequences are SGHTA and FQGNSA. The ends were cut back, 8 bases at V and 3 bases at J, with 7 bases in the middle. The CDR3 contains 11 residues. Supplemented by reference TRBV7-2 and TRBJ1-1, the full variable domain reads GAGVSQSPSNKVTEKGKDVELRCDPISGHTALYWYRQSLGQGLEFLIYFQGNSAPDKSGLPSDRFSAERTGGSVSTLTIQRTQQEDSAVYLCASYLDTEAFFGQGTRLTVV.

Only a few counts were recorded for this clone. V usage is TRBV7-6 and J usage is TRBJ2-5; D perhaps matches TRBD1 (5 bases). Trimming stripped 5 bases from V and 10 bases from J, with 11 bases between. Germline V gene data show CDR1 as SGHVS and CDR2 as FNYEAQ. This CDR3 is built from 11 residues. The CDR3 coding sequence is TGTGCCAGCAGCGCCAGACAGAGCCAGTACTTC. Translating it yields CASSARQSQYF.

The V call is TRBV28, the J call TRBJ2-2; possibly TRBD2 for D (6 bases). The germline V gene has CDR1 MDHEN and CDR2 SYDVKM. Between the trimmed V and J ends, which lost 1 base and 2 bases, there was a span of 8 bases. The CDR3 consists of 15 residues. CDR3 region: CASSLSGVNTGELFF. The CDR3 region has the DNA TGTGCCAGCAGTTTATCGGGAGTAAACACCGGGGAGCTGTTTTTT.

The chain has TRBV19 and TRBJ2-2; the D gene is possibly TRBD2 (5 bases). There are 14 residues in the CDR3. Trimming stripped 8 bases from V and 0 bases from J, with 10 bases between. The V gene's germline CDR1 is LNHDA and CDR2 SQIVND (reference sequence). The CDR3 DNA reads as TGTGCCAGTGGGGAGTACGCGAACACCGGGGAGCTGTTTTTT. It encodes CASGEYANTGELFF.

The genes are TRBV30 and TRBJ2-2; TRBD1 aligns across 12 bases. Germline V CDR1 and CDR2: GTSNPN, SVGIG (reference sequence). The CDR3 sequence is 16 residues long. V was clipped by 5 bases and J by 3 bases; unmatched bases: 7. The CDR3 DNA reads TGTGCCTGGGAGACCGGGACAGGGGGCCACACCGGGGAGCTGTTTTTT. It yields the protein CAWETGTGGHTGELFF.

The genes are TRBV11-2 and TRBJ1-2; D gene ambiguous. Trimming removed 1 base at V and 5 bases at J, with 8 bases between. The CDR3 loop spans 13 amino acids. Germline assignment: CDR1 SGHAT and CDR2 FQNNGV. CDR3 DNA sequence: TGTGCCAGCAGCTTAGCCGCGGATTATGGCTACACCTTC. This translates into CASSLAADYGYTF.

The V and J genes are TRBV28 and TRBJ2-2, with 10 nucleotides matching TRBD2. Germline loops: CDR1 MDHEN, CDR2 SYDVKM. V shed 6 bases, J shed 3 bases, and the junction held 4 bases outside the gene matches. CDR3 length: 15 residues. Written as DNA, the CDR3 is TGTGCCAGCAGCCGGCTAGCGGGAGACACCGGGGAGCTGTTTTTT. Translated, it gives CASSRLAGDTGELFF.

The chain employs TRBV10-3 and TRBJ2-7; D is unclear. The ends were cut back, 2 bases at V and 5 bases at J, with 10 bases in the middle. The CDR3 spans 13 residues. Germline V gene data show CDR1 as ENHRY and CDR2 as SYGVKD. CDR3 nucleotides: TGTGCCATCAGTGAGGAGGTCCAGCACGAGCAGTACTTC. Translation: CAISEEVQHEQYF.

The genes are TRBV9 and TRBJ1-2; weak D call: TRBD1 (5 bases). The germline gives CDR1 SGDLS, CDR2 YYNGEE. Trimming took off 0 bases at V and 5 bases at J, with 11 bases between the two ends. The CDR3 contains 14 residues. The CDR3 spells CASSVGQGLYGYTF. The CDR3 coding sequence is TGTGCCAGCAGCGTAGGCCAGGGCCTATATGGCTACACCTTC. Full variable domain (remainder filled in from reference TRBV9 and TRBJ1-2): DSGVTQTPKHLITATGQRVTLRCSPRSGDLSVYWYQQSLDQGLQFLIQYYNGEERAKGNILERFSAQQFPDLHSELNLSSLELGDSALYFCASSVGQGLYGYTFGSGTRLTVV.

The sample holds one count of this clone. The chain uses TRBV27 and TRBJ2-1, with 8 bases aligning to TRBD1. Trimming at V came to 6 bases and at J to 2 bases, leaving 0 bases not matched to a gene. Per the germline V gene, CDR1 is MNHEY and CDR2 is SMNVEV (reference sequence). The CDR3 extends over 13 amino acids. Written as DNA, the CDR3 is TGTGCCAGCAGGACAGGGGCCTACAATGAGCAGTTCTTC. It is translated as CASRTGAYNEQFF.

This clone came up once. The chain recombines TRBV29-1 with TRBJ2-3, with 7 nucleotides matching TRBD1. The V gene end was trimmed by 5 bases and the J gene end by 6 bases; junction bases not matched to a gene: 11. The V gene's germline CDR1 is SQVTM and CDR2 ANQGSEA. The CDR3 spans 14 residues. In DNA form, the CDR3 reads TGCAGCGTTAACACAGGGGCCGCACTTGATACGCAGTATTTT. It translates to CSVNTGAALDTQYF.

The chain has TRBV5-1 and TRBJ2-7; weak D call: TRBD2 (6 bases). CDR1 is SGHRS, CDR2 YFSETQ, per germline. The V end was cut by 4 bases, the J end by 0 bases, with 14 bases between. The CDR3 has 15 residues. The CDR3 DNA reads TGCGCCAGCAGCGCGGGACCTGCGAGCTCCTACGAGCAGTACTTC. Translated, it gives CASSAGPASSYEQYF.

This clone occurred once. This chain connects TRBV5-8 to TRBJ2-5; perhaps TRBD1 as D (6 bases). Trimming took 8 bases from V and 2 from J, leaving 25 bases between them. This CDR3 region has 17 residues. Germline CDR1 and CDR2: SGHTS and YDEGEE. As DNA, the CDR3 is TGTGCCAGTGAAGGACAGCGAGTCTCTCGCTTACAAGAGACCCAGTACTTC. Translation gives CASEGQRVSRLQETQYF. Full variable domain (remainder filled in from reference TRBV5-8 and TRBJ2-5): EAGVTQSPTHLIKTRGQQATLRCSPISGHTSVYWYQQALGLGLQFLLWYDEGEERNRGNFPPRFSGRQFPNYSSELNVNALELEDSALYLCASEGQRVSRLQETQYFGPGTRLLVL.

The chain employs TRBV5-1 and TRBJ2-3; tentatively, D is TRBD1 (5 bases). V was trimmed by 2 bases and J by 2 bases, leaving 12 bases between them. Germline assignment: CDR1 SGHRS and CDR2 YFSETQ. CDR3 length: 15 amino acids. The CDR3: CASSFFWGDTDTQYF. In DNA, the CDR3 is TGCGCCAGCAGCTTTTTTTGGGGCGACACAGATACGCAGTATTTT.

This chain uses TRBV29-1 with TRBJ1-1; 8 bases are shared with TRBD1. Germline CDR1 is SQVTM and CDR2 is ANQGSEA. V gave up 1 base and J gave up 0 bases; unmatched junction bases: 7. This CDR3 comprises 16 residues. The CDR3 nucleotides are TGCAGCGTTGAAGCGGACCTGACAGGGGTGAACACTGAAGCTTTCTTT. Encoded protein: CSVEADLTGVNTEAFF.

The rearrangement uses TRBV30 and TRBJ2-3; 9 bases are a match to TRBD2. With 8 bases clipped from V and 2 bases from J, the junction kept 5 bases outside the gene matches. Germline loops: CDR1 GTSNPN, CDR2 SVGIG (reference sequence). This CDR3 is built from 13 residues. As DNA, the CDR3 is TGTGCCACCCGACTAGCGGTCACAGATACGCAGTATTTT. Amino acids: CATRLAVTDTQYF.

This CDR3 is CASSLEGRTGGYTF. The CDR3, as DNA: TGTGCCAGCAGCTTAGAGGGCCGGACAGGGGGCTACACCTTC. This chain links TRBV7-9 with TRBJ1-2; 8 nucleotides agree with TRBD1. Germline CDR1 and CDR2: SEHNR and FQNEAQ (reference sequence). The CDR3 runs to 14 residues. Trimming removed 1 base from V and 8 bases from J; junction bases left unmatched: 6.

The chain links TRBV15 to TRBJ2-2, with D tentatively TRBD2 (6 bases). CDR3 length equals 15 residues. V gave up 1 base and J gave up 3 bases, with 9 bases separating them. Germline V gives CDR1 LNHNV, CDR2 YYDKDF (reference sequence). CDR3: CATSRAGLDTGELFF. CDR3 nucleotide sequence: TGTGCCACCAGCAGAGCGGGACTCGACACCGGGGAGCTGTTTTTT.

CDR3 region: CASRTGTTNEKLFF. The CDR3 nucleotides are TGTGCCAGCAGGACAGGGACGACTAATGAAAAACTGTTTTTT. The genes are TRBV6-5 and TRBJ1-4; 7 bases are a match to TRBD1. This CDR3 spans 14 amino acids. Germline V gene lookup returns CDR1 MNHEY and CDR2 SVGAGI. The ends lost 6 bases at V and 2 bases at J; junction bases unmatched: 3.

V and J are TRBV4-3 and TRBJ2-5, with 9 bases matching TRBD2. The CDR3 has 17 amino acids. With 2 bases clipped from V and 5 bases from J, the junction kept 12 bases outside the gene matches. The germline V gene encodes CDR1 LGHNA and CDR2 YSLEER. The CDR3 loop reads CASSQTSSGKGGETQYF. For the CDR3, the DNA is TGCGCCAGCAGCCAAACGTCTAGCGGGAAGGGGGGGGAGACCCAGTACTTC.

The chain carries TRBV6-1 and TRBJ2-7; 11 bases map to TRBD2. Germline V CDR1 and CDR2: MNHNS, SASEGT. V lost 5 bases and J lost 2; bases outside the gene matches: 5. The CDR3 covers 15 residues. This CDR3 is CASSLRLAGPYEQYF. DNA for the CDR3: TGTGCCAGCAGTCTTAGACTAGCGGGGCCCTACGAGCAGTACTTC.

V is TRBV2 and J is TRBJ1-4; D perhaps matches TRBD1 (5 bases). V lost 1 base, J lost 6 bases, and 12 bases lay in between. This CDR3 comprises 15 residues. In germline, CDR1 is SNHLY, CDR2 FYNNEI. Here the CDR3 reads CASSEGDGGDEKLFF. The DNA for the CDR3 is TGTGCCAGCAGTGAAGGGGACGGCGGGGATGAAAAACTGTTTTTT.

CDR3 sequence (DNA): TGTGCCAGCAGCTTGGAGGCAGGGGCCTACAATGAGCAGTTCTTC. Its translation is CASSLEAGAYNEQFF. The rearrangement uses TRBV5-6 and TRBJ2-1, with a possible D match to TRBD1 (6 bases). CDR1 is SGHDT and CDR2 is YYEEEE in the germline V gene. The CDR3 consists of 15 residues. V was clipped by 0 bases and J by 2 bases, with 9 bases between them. The entire variable domain, with the rest obtained from reference TRBV5-6 and TRBJ2-1, is as follows: DAGVTQSPTHLIKTRGQQVTLRCSPKSGHDTVSWYQQALGQGPQFIFQYYEEEERQRGNFPDRFSGHQFPNYSSELNVNALLLGDSALYLCASSLEAGAYNEQFFGPGTRLTVL.

This sequence joins TRBV6-1 and TRBJ1-4; the match to TRBD1 covers 11 bases. Unmatched junction bases numbered 6, after V lost 4 bases and J lost 8 bases. Germline lookup yields CDR1 MNHNS and CDR2 SASEGT. The CDR3 has 15 residues. CDR3 amino acids: CASSAGQGGVEKLFF. The CDR3 DNA reads TGTGCCAGCAGTGCGGGACAGGGGGGAGTGGAAAAACTGTTTTTT.

This chain uses TRBV27 with TRBJ2-7; maybe TRBD2 (6 bases). The V and J ends lost 8 bases and 2 bases respectively, with 10 bases between them. Germline loops: CDR1 MNHEY, CDR2 SMNVEV (reference sequence). The CDR3 is made up of 12 amino acids. The CDR3 spells CASWDLPYEQYF. The DNA of the CDR3 is TGTGCCAGCTGGGACTTGCCCTACGAGCAGTACTTC.

The rearrangement links TRBV2 to TRBJ2-2; perhaps TRBD1 as D (5 bases). The CDR3 runs to 15 residues. The germline gives CDR1 SNHLY, CDR2 FYNNEI. V gave up 6 bases and J gave up 7 bases, with 18 bases separating them. The CDR3 nucleotides read TGTGCCAGCAGGTCGGGCCCCAGGGTCATCGGGGAGCTGTTTTTT. Residues: CASRSGPRVIGELFF.

The rearrangement links TRBV29-1 to TRBJ2-7; 7 bases fit TRBD1. This CDR3 has 14 residues. Losses at the gene ends were 5 bases for V and 4 bases for J; bases not matched to a gene: 11. Germline V lookup: CDR1 SQVTM, CDR2 ANQGSEA. The CDR3 coding sequence is TGCAGCGTTTACCTCGACAGGGCGGGTTACGAGCAGTACTTC. It encodes CSVYLDRAGYEQYF.

The V and J genes are TRBV21-1 and TRBJ2-7; the D call of TRBD1 is as the table states it, not checked on the DNA. TRBV21-1 is described as a pseudogene. This CDR3 contains 17 residues. This CDR3 reads CASILPPQGRIWVEQYF. CDR3 bases: TGTGCCAGCATCTTACCTCCACAGGGGCGCATTTGGGTCGAGCAGTACTTC.